The 27 T cell receptor beta chains below all came from one sample that was sequenced in a study of human T cells and chemical hapten exposure (TCRdb year 2021). Per the publication, the time point label means: patch test 1, 2 weeks after DPC sensitization. The label giving this sample's treatment or condition can be read as: therapeutic diphenylcyclopropenone sensitization with weekly scalp DPC. Library construction relied on RACE. Data came from a NextSeq 500. The raw public data were reprocessed by TCRdb itself: fastp quality trimming at Q25, MiXCR clonotype calling, in-frame beta chains only. When rows share a CDR3 protein, they turn into one entry using the most common DNA and genes. The sample includes 65,000 to 95,000 distinct CDR3 sequences, with approximately 12% observed a single time. About 4% of the sample comes from the top ten. Sample: whole blood, taken in connection with sensitization to the hapten diphenylcyclopropenone (DPC). These receptors all stem from a woman in her fifties or sixties with alopecia areata. Some clones in this sample may be carry-over from other donors' samples.

A few counts support this clonotype. The V gene is TRBV12-3 or TRBV12-4, the J gene TRBJ2-5, with 11 bases identical to TRBD2. V dropped 2 bases and J dropped 7; count of bases not matched to a gene: 3. The CDR3 runs to 14 residues. CDR3 coding DNA: TGTGCCAGCAGTTTATCGACTAGCGGGACGACCCAGTACTTC. This gives the protein CASSLSTSGTTQYF.

This clonotype was seen a handful of times. J is TRBJ2-5 and V is TRBV5-1; 7 nucleotides align to TRBD2. Germline V CDR1 and CDR2: SGHRS, YFSETQ. The junction had 14 bases not matched to a gene; V was cut back by 2 bases and J by 4 bases. CDR3 length equals 17 residues. CDR3 amino acids: CASSFGFLAGDVETQYF. In DNA, the CDR3 is TGCGCCAGCAGCTTCGGATTTCTGGCGGGGGATGTAGAGACCCAGTACTTC.

In its sample, this clonotype was seen a few times. CDR3 sequence (DNA): TGCGCCAGCAGCCGCCTTGACCATCAGTACTTC. It translates to CASSRLDHQYF. The chain combines TRBV4-1 with TRBJ2-4; D remains ambiguous. CDR3 length equals 11 residues. Germline assignment: CDR1 MGHRA and CDR2 YSYEKL. Trimming removed 4 bases from V and 12 bases from J, with 10 bases in between.

This clonotype was observed a handful of times. The chain has TRBV12-3 or TRBV12-4 and TRBJ2-5; TRBD1 agrees at 10 bases. The CDR3 is 13 amino acids. Trimming at V came to 6 bases and at J to 4 bases, leaving 2 bases not matched to a gene. CDR3 region: CASRGQGRETQYF. CDR3 coding DNA: TGTGCCAGCAGGGGACAGGGGAGAGAGACCCAGTACTTC.

This clonotype has a count of ten or more. The V and J genes are TRBV4-2 and TRBJ2-2, with a weak D call TRBD1 (5 bases). The CDR3 totals 16 residues. Per the germline V gene, CDR1 is LGHNA and CDR2 is YNFKEQ. V was cut by 0 bases and J by 6 bases, with 14 bases left in between. The CDR3 nucleotides read TGTGCCAGCAGCCAAGATATCCCCCTAGGGGCCGGGGAGCTGTTTTTT. Amino acid sequence: CASSQDIPLGAGELFF.

This clonotype showed up just a few times. The chain couples TRBV11-3 to TRBJ2-1, with D tentatively TRBD1 or TRBD2 (6 bases each). Germline CDR1 reads SGHNT; CDR2 reads YENEEA. V gave up 0 bases and J gave up 5 bases, with 14 bases separating them. CDR3 length equals 16 residues. CDR3 coding DNA: TGTGCCAGCAGCTTAGAGGGGACCCGGGGGCACAATGAGCAGTTCTTC. This sequence encodes CASSLEGTRGHNEQFF. The entire variable domain, with the rest obtained from reference TRBV11-3 and TRBJ2-1, is as follows: EAGVVQSPRYKIIEKKQPVAFWCNPISGHNTLYWYLQNLGQGPELLIRYENEEAVDDSQLPKDRFSAERLKGVDSTLKIQPAELGDSAVYLCASSLEGTRGHNEQFFGPGTRLTVL.

The J gene is TRBJ1-6, the V gene TRBV10-3, with D possibly being TRBD1 (5 bases). Germline loops: CDR1 ENHRY, CDR2 SYGVKD. The germline V and J ends were trimmed by 7 bases and 10 bases, with 14 bases remaining between them. CDR3 length equals 13 residues. CDR3 region: CAITGTQRSPLHF. CDR3 sequence (DNA): TGTGCCATCACCGGGACCCAGAGATCACCCCTCCACTTT.

The J gene is TRBJ1-2, the V gene TRBV3-1; D uncertain. The CDR3 is made up of 14 amino acids. CDR1 and CDR2 from the germline V gene are LGHDT and YNNKEL (reference sequence). Between the trimmed V and J ends, which lost 4 bases and 3 bases, there was a span of 12 bases. The CDR3, as DNA: TGTGCCAGCAGCCCACGGGGAGGGTACTATGGCTACACCTTC. Amino acid sequence: CASSPRGGYYGYTF. Based on the CDR3 plus reference TRBV3-1 and TRBJ1-2, the full variable domain is DTAVSQTPKYLVTQMGNDKSIKCEQNLGHDTMYWYKQDSKKFLKIMFSYNNKELIINETVPNRFSPKSPDKAHLNLHINSLELGDSAVYFCASSPRGGYYGYTFGSGTRLTVV.

This clonotype appeared many times. The chain uses TRBV6-2 or TRBV6-3 and TRBJ2-1, with 11 bases fitting TRBD1. V shed 4 bases and J 5 bases; nucleotides not matched to a gene: 4. The germline CDR1 and CDR2 sequences are MNHEY and SVGEGT. The CDR3 extends over 15 amino acids. CDR3 nucleotide sequence: TGTGCCAGCAGTTCGGACAGGGGGCGCCACAATGAGCAGTTCTTC. Its translation: CASSSDRGRHNEQFF.

The rearrangement joins TRBV5-7 to TRBJ1-1; D is ambiguous. TRBV5-7 qualifies as an ORF whose function is uncertain. CDR3 length: 16 residues. Deletions cut 3 bases from V and 6 bases from J, with 21 bases between. Here the CDR3 DNA reads TGTGCCAGCAGCTGGGGATGCGGCAGGCTTTTCGCTGAAGCTTTCTTT. Protein product: CASSWGCGRLFAEAFF.

This clonotype was observed a few times. The chain couples TRBV6-5 to TRBJ1-2; TRBD1 agrees at 9 bases. The length of the CDR3 is 15 residues. With V trimmed by 4 bases and J by 1 base, 4 bases remained unmatched. Germline V lookup: CDR1 MNHEY, CDR2 SVGAGI. The CDR3 sequence: CASSSLDRGNYGYTF. The CDR3 DNA sequence: TGTGCCAGCAGTTCCCTGGACAGGGGTAACTATGGCTACACCTTC.

This sequence joins TRBV5-1 and TRBJ2-1; 15 bases align to TRBD2. CDR1 SGHRS and CDR2 YFSETQ come from the germline V gene. The CDR3 is 17 residues long. The J segment lost 8 bases and the V segment lost 4 bases, leaving 10 bases of the junction unmatched. The CDR3 DNA reads TGCGCCAGCAGCCTCACCCCGGGACTAGCGGGGGGCGATGAGCAGTTCTTC. This encodes CASSLTPGLAGGDEQFF. The entire variable domain, with the rest obtained from reference TRBV5-1 and TRBJ2-1, is as follows: KAGVTQTPRYLIKTRGQQVTLSCSPISGHRSVSWYQQTPGQGLQFLFEYFSETQRNKGNFPGRFSGRQFSNSRSEMNVSTLELGDSALYLCASSLTPGLAGGDEQFFGPGTRLTVL.

This clonotype was seen ten or more times. V is TRBV3-1 and J is TRBJ1-6; the D gene is possibly TRBD1 (5 bases). Germline V CDR1 and CDR2: LGHDT, YNNKEL (reference sequence). The CDR3 length is 14 residues. With 6 bases removed from V and 7 bases from J, the gap between germline ends came to 13 bases. The CDR3 coding sequence is TGTGCCAGCAGAGCTCGGGACCGAAATTCACCCCTCCACTTT. Translating it yields CASRARDRNSPLHF. Based on the CDR3 plus reference TRBV3-1 and TRBJ1-6, the full variable domain is DTAVSQTPKYLVTQMGNDKSIKCEQNLGHDTMYWYKQDSKKFLKIMFSYNNKELIINETVPNRFSPKSPDKAHLNLHINSLELGDSAVYFCASRARDRNSPLHFGNGTRLTVT.

This clonotype has a single count. The genes are TRBV6-6 and TRBJ2-2; TRBD1 matches at 8 bases. The CDR3 runs 15 residues. Per the germline V gene, CDR1 is MNHNY and CDR2 is SVGAGI (reference sequence). V was pared by 6 bases and J by 5 bases, with 8 bases of the junction left unmatched. Written as DNA, the CDR3 is TGTGCCAGCAGATCCGGGACAGGTGGAACCGGGGAGCTGTTTTTT. Translating it yields CASRSGTGGTGELFF.

CDR3 sequence (DNA): TGTGCCAGCAGCTTCGGGTCCACGCGCGCAGATACGCAGTATTTT. It specifies CASSFGSTRADTQYF. This chain links TRBV7-6 with TRBJ2-3, with D unresolved. In germline, CDR1 is SGHVS, CDR2 FNYEAQ. The CDR3 is 15 amino acids. Trimming took 3 bases from V and 4 from J, leaving 14 bases between them.

This clonotype was observed a few times. The chain couples TRBV5-1 to TRBJ1-1; no firm D call. The CDR3 sequence is 17 residues long. Germline V lookup: CDR1 SGHRS, CDR2 YFSETQ. Trimming shortened V by 3 bases and J by 0 bases, and 18 bases separated the two germline ends. The CDR3 loop reads CASSWGSPSFMNTEAFF. In nucleotides, the CDR3 is TGCGCCAGCAGCTGGGGATCCCCCTCCTTTATGAACACTGAAGCTTTCTTT.

CDR3 region: CASSLGADTDTQYF. The DNA of the CDR3 is TGTGCCAGCAGCTTAGGAGCTGACACAGATACGCAGTATTTT. The rearrangement links TRBV11-2 to TRBJ2-3; D gene ambiguous. This CDR3 contains 14 residues. Trimming left V 1 base short and J 2 bases short, with 7 bases between. Looked up from germline, CDR1 is SGHAT and CDR2 is FQNNGV.

Ten or more counts support this clonotype. The chain links TRBV20-1 to TRBJ2-1; 9 nucleotides line up with TRBD2. The germline V gene has CDR1 DFQATT and CDR2 SNEGSKA (reference sequence). V trimming: 6 bases; J trimming: 5 bases; junction bases outside the gene matches: 5. This CDR3 has 13 amino acids. CDR3 DNA sequence: TGCAGTGCGCGTCTAGCGGGGAACAATGAGCAGTTCTTC. Its translation: CSARLAGNNEQFF.

This rearrangement joins TRBV12-3 or TRBV12-4 to TRBJ2-5, with 9 bases fitting TRBD2. This CDR3 is built from 15 residues. The V and J ends lost 5 bases and 2 bases, in that order; junction bases with no gene match: 6. CDR3 sequence reads: CASSLLLAGQETQYF. In DNA form, the CDR3 reads TGTGCCAGCAGTCTTCTCCTAGCGGGGCAAGAGACCCAGTACTTC.

This chain uses TRBV20-1 with TRBJ2-2; TRBD1 might be the D (8 bases). Germline-derived CDR1 and CDR2 are DFQATT and SNEGSKA (reference sequence). This CDR3 is 14 amino acids long. The V gene lost 6 bases and the J gene lost 5 bases, with 16 bases spanning the gap. The CDR3 sequence is CSAKTGEGTGELFF. CDR3 nucleotides: TGCAGTGCAAAGACAGGGGAGGGAACCGGGGAGCTGTTTTTT.

The table lists this clonotype with many counts. This chain connects TRBV3-1 to TRBJ1-5; D not resolved. This CDR3 region has 14 residues. Germline values: CDR1 LGHDT, CDR2 YNNKEL (reference sequence). Trimming removed 1 base at V and 3 bases at J, with 7 bases between. The CDR3 DNA reads TGTGCCAGCAGCCAAGGGTCCCTCAATCAGCCCCAGCATTTT. Encoded protein: CASSQGSLNQPQHF.

The gene calls are TRBV29-1 and TRBJ2-7, with 12 bases fitting TRBD2. The CDR3 loop spans 12 amino acids. Trimming took 7 bases from V and 4 from J; bases not matched to a gene: 2. Germline CDR1 and CDR2: SQVTM and ANQGSEA. CDR3 sequence reads: CSAGLAGYEQYF. CDR3 DNA: TGCAGCGCCGGACTAGCGGGGTACGAGCAGTACTTC.

This clonotype has just a few counts. The chain combines TRBV4-1 with TRBJ1-6; TRBD1 matches at 7 bases. Trimming removed 7 bases from V and 0 bases from J; junction bases left unmatched: 3. The germline V gene has CDR1 MGHRA and CDR2 YSYEKL. CDR3 length: 15 amino acids. CDR3 sequence reads: CASTGGGSYNSPLHF. CDR3 coding DNA: TGCGCCAGCACAGGGGGAGGCTCCTATAATTCACCCCTCCACTTT.

The rearrangement uses TRBV18 and TRBJ1-2, with TRBD1 identical over 12 bases. The CDR3 is made up of 15 amino acids. The V and J ends lost 6 bases and 3 bases, in that order; junction bases with no gene match: 5. Germline CDR1 reads KGHSH; CDR2 reads LQKENI. The CDR3 bases are TGTGCCAGCTCCCCCGGGACAGGGGGCGACTATGGCTACACCTTC. Its protein is CASSPGTGGDYGYTF.

This chain connects TRBV6-1 to TRBJ2-6; possible D gene TRBD1, 5 bases. CDR1 and CDR2 from the germline V gene are MNHNS and SASEGT. Trimming took off 5 bases at V and 4 bases at J, with 12 bases between the two ends. The CDR3 is 15 amino acids. This CDR3 reads CASSSRVSGANVLTF. The CDR3 DNA follows: TGTGCCAGCAGTTCCAGGGTGTCAGGGGCCAACGTCCTGACTTTC.

This clonotype was counted many times. The V and J genes are TRBV12-3 or TRBV12-4 and TRBJ2-7; perhaps TRBD2 as D (6 bases). This CDR3 is built from 13 residues. Trimming removed 7 bases from V and 4 bases from J, with 14 bases in between. CDR3 protein: CASTPGGLYEQYF. In DNA, the CDR3 is TGTGCCAGCACCCCCGGGGGTCTATACGAGCAGTACTTC.

In its sample, this clonotype was seen many times. The V gene is TRBV7-2, the J gene TRBJ2-3; D possibly corresponds to TRBD1 (5 bases). This CDR3 spans 14 amino acids. Trimming left V 0 bases short and J 14 bases short, with 18 bases between. CDR1 and CDR2 (germline): SGHTA, FQGNSA. The CDR3 bases are TGTGCCAGCAGCTTAGCAAGGGGTCTCCCTAAGCCGTATTTT. The encoded protein is CASSLARGLPKPYF.